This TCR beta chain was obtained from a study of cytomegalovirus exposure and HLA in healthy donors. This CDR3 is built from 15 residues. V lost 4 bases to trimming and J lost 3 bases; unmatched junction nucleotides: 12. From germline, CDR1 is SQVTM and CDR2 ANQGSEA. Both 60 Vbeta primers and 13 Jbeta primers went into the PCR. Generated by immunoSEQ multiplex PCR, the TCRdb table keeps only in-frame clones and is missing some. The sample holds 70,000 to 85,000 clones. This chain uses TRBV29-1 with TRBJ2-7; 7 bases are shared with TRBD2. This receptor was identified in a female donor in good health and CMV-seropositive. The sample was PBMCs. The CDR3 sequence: CSVGEGLGESYEQYF. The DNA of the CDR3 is TGCAGCGTTGGGGAGGGACTCGGGGAAAGCTACGAGCAGTACTTC.